This T cell receptor (beta chain) emerged from a study of T-cell memory formation after mild COVID-19. Trimming cost V 2 bases and J 4 bases; bases outside gene matches: 14. This CDR3 region has 18 residues. Germline CDR1 is SGHTA and CDR2 is FQGNSA. This clonotype was counted only a few times. TCRdb passed the 5' RACE reads through MiXCR, listing each CDR3 protein once. In the table there are about 190,000 distinct CDR3 sequences, roughly 18% of which are singletons. The chain uses TRBV7-2 and TRBJ2-7; 10 nucleotides match TRBD1. Sequencing used PBMCs or a T cell subset sorted from them (not recorded which). This TCR came from an adult woman who had mild COVID-19 (a few samples of this study predate the infection). Cell type and time point are not known. CDR3 nucleotides: TGTGCCAGCAGCTTACACCCCGCCCGGACAGGGGGACTTTACGAGCAGTACTTC. Residues: CASSLHPARTGGLYEQYF.